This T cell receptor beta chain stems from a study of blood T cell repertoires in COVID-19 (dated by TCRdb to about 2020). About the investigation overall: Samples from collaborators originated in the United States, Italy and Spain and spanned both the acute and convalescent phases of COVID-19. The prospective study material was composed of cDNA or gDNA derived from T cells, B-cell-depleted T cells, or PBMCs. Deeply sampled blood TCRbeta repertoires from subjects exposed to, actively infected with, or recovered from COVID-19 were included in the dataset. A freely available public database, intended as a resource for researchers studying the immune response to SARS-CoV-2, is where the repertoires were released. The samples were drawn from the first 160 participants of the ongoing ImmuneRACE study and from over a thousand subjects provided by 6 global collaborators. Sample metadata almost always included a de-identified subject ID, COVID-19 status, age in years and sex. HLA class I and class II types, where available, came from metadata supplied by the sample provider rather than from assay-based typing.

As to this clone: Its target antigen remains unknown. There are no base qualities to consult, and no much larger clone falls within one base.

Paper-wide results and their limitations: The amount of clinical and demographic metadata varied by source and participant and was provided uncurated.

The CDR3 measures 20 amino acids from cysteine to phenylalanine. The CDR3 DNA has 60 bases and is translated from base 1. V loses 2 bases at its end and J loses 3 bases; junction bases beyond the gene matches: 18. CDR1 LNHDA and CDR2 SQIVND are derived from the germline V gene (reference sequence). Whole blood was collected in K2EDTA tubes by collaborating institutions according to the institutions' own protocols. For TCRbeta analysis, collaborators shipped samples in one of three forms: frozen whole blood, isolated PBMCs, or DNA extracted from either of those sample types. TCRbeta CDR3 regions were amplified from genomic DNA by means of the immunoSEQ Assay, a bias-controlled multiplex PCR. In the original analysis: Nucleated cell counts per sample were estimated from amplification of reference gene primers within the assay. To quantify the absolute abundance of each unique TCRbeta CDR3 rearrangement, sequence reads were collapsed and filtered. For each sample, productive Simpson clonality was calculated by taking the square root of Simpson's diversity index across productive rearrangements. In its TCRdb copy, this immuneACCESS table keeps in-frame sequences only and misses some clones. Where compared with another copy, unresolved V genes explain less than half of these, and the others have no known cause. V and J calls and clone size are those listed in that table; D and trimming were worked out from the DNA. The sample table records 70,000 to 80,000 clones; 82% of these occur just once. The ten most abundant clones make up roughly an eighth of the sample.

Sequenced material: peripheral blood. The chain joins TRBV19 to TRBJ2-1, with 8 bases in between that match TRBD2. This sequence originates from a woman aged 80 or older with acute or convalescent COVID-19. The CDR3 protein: CASSILRSTSAGAYYNEQFF. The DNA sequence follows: TGTGCCAGTAGTATATTAAGAAGCACATCAGCGGGAGCGTACTACAATGAGCAGTTCTTC.